A single sample is the source of the 30 T cell receptor beta chains below, sequenced in a study of control samples from healthy donors and cancer patients. Here immunoSEQ multiplex PCR was the method, and the copy in TCRdb shows in-frame clones only, minus some. The sample lists about 160,000 clones, nearly 96% occurring once. Material for sequencing was blood. All receptors come from a woman under 40 in good health.

Remarks on this clone: The same CDR3 also results from other DNA sequences found in this sample. The CDR3 coding sequence is TGTGCCAGCAGCCTGGGACAGTTGAACGAGCAGTACTTC. It is translated as CASSLGQLNEQYF. The genes are TRBV9 and TRBJ2-7, with TRBD1 matching over 7 bases. The CDR3 loop spans 13 amino acids. Trimming took 4 bases from V and 5 from J; bases not matched to a gene: 6. In germline, CDR1 is SGDLS, CDR2 YYNGEE.

The chain has TRBV2 and TRBJ2-7, with TRBD1 identical over 11 bases. Trimming took 7 bases from V and 5 from J; bases not matched to a gene: 10. Germline V CDR1 and CDR2: SNHLY, FYNNEI. The CDR3 covers 15 residues. The CDR3 here is CASKNPGQGVHEQYF. CDR3 in DNA: TGTGCCAGCAAGAATCCGGGACAGGGGGTACACGAGCAGTACTTC.

The chain has TRBV19 and TRBJ2-7; D remains ambiguous. Trimming took off 1 base at V and 3 bases at J, with 7 bases between the two ends. The CDR3 extends over 13 amino acids. The germline V gene encodes CDR1 LNHDA and CDR2 SQIVND (reference sequence). This CDR3 reads CASSIADGYEQYF. The DNA of the CDR3 is TGTGCCAGTAGTATAGCCGACGGCTACGAGCAGTACTTC.

This clone was detected only once. The chain has TRBV28 and TRBJ1-2; TRBD1 matches 7 bases. This CDR3 is built from 13 residues. Per the germline V gene, CDR1 is MDHEN and CDR2 is SYDVKM. Trimming cost V 8 bases and J 3 bases; bases outside gene matches: 6. CDR3 protein: CASGEDRHYGYTF. The CDR3, as DNA: TGTGCCAGCGGAGAGGACAGGCACTATGGCTACACCTTC.

Notes on this clone: This same CDR3 is encoded by further DNA sequences in the sample. This chain joins TRBV5-1 and TRBJ2-3; no clear D. Germline V gene lookup returns CDR1 SGHRS and CDR2 YFSETQ. CDR3 size: 12 residues. V gave up 4 bases and J gave up 0 bases, with 3 bases separating them. The CDR3 spells CASSISTDTQYF. In DNA, the CDR3 is TGCGCCAGCAGCATTAGCACAGATACGCAGTATTTT.

The rearrangement links TRBV27 to TRBJ2-1, with unresolved D. This CDR3 is built from 14 residues. CDR1 MNHEY and CDR2 SMNVEV come from the germline V gene (reference sequence). V was trimmed by 7 bases and J by 5 bases, leaving 15 bases between them. CDR3 DNA sequence: TGTGCCAGCAATTCCCCGGCATTGGACAATGAGCAGTTCTTC. It codes for CASNSPALDNEQFF.

The chain joins TRBV6-5 to TRBJ1-5; D may be TRBD1 (6 bases). Germline V CDR1 and CDR2: MNHEY, SVGAGI. The V and J ends lost 5 bases and 7 bases respectively, with 12 bases between them. The CDR3 has 13 residues. CDR3 DNA sequence: TGTGCCAGCAGTCCCCAGGGGAACCAGCCCCAGCATTTT. Its translation is CASSPQGNQPQHF.

The gene calls are TRBV6-5 and TRBJ2-7; D is perhaps TRBD1 or TRBD2 (5 bases each). Trimming removed 7 bases at V and 7 bases at J, with 17 bases between. There are 13 residues in the CDR3. The germline CDR1 and CDR2 sequences are MNHEY and SVGAGI. The CDR3 DNA is TGTGCCAGCAATCGGGGCGACTCCAGTGAGCAGTACTTC. Translated, it gives CASNRGDSSEQYF.

Written as DNA, the CDR3 is TGTGCCAGCAGCCCCGCGGGACACCGTTCGAACACTGAAGCTTTCTTT. As protein: CASSPAGHRSNTEAFF. This rearrangement joins TRBV6-6 to TRBJ1-1; TRBD1 might be the D (6 bases). Germline lookup yields CDR1 MNHNY and CDR2 SVGAGI (reference sequence). This CDR3 region has 16 residues. Trimming shortened V by 6 bases and J by 1 base, and 18 bases separated the two germline ends.

This clone was seen only once. The chain has TRBV5-6 and TRBJ2-3; no firm D call. CDR3 length: 11 residues. From germline, CDR1 is SGHDT and CDR2 YYEEEE. Trimming shortened V by 4 bases and J by 1 base, and 1 base separated the two germline ends. The CDR3 sequence is CASSRTDTQYF. The CDR3 DNA follows: TGTGCCAGCAGCCGCACAGATACGCAGTATTTT.

This chain uses TRBV6-1 with TRBJ2-7; 10 bases are shared with TRBD1. V trimming: 3 bases; J trimming: 0 bases; junction bases outside the gene matches: 5. The CDR3 contains 16 residues. Germline lookup yields CDR1 MNHNS and CDR2 SASEGT. The CDR3 sequence is CASSERGQGVSYEQYF. CDR3 coding DNA: TGTGCCAGCAGTGAGCGAGGACAGGGGGTCTCCTACGAGCAGTACTTC.

The CDR3 loop reads CASSQATEQYF. In DNA, the CDR3 is TGTGCCAGCAGCCAAGCCACCGAGCAGTACTTC. V is TRBV3-1 (or the pseudogene TRBV3-2) and J is TRBJ2-7; unclear D gene. V was cut by 1 base and J by 6 bases, with 4 bases left in between. This CDR3 is built from 11 residues. CDR1 is LGHDT and CDR2 is YNNKEL in the germline V gene (reference sequence).

V gene TRBV5-1 combines with J gene TRBJ1-5; unclear D gene. Germline loops: CDR1 SGHRS, CDR2 YFSETQ. Trimming removed 0 bases from V and 5 bases from J, with 6 bases in between. The CDR3 runs to 13 residues. This chain's CDR3 is CASSLAGDQPQHF. DNA for the CDR3: TGCGCCAGCAGCTTGGCCGGGGATCAGCCCCAGCATTTT.

The J gene is TRBJ1-4, the V gene TRBV7-8; D uncertain. V lost 5 bases and J lost 2, with 15 bases in between. The CDR3 contains 16 residues. CDR1 is SGHVS, CDR2 FQNEAQ, per germline. The CDR3 protein is CASSPTTWTTNEKLFF. CDR3 DNA sequence: TGTGCCAGCAGCCCGACTACTTGGACGACTAATGAAAAACTGTTTTTT.

The chain couples TRBV18 to TRBJ1-3, with TRBD1 identical over 7 bases. Germline CDR1 and CDR2: KGHSH and LQKENI. The CDR3 length is 16 residues. Losses at the gene ends were 3 bases for V and 0 bases for J; bases not matched to a gene: 5. The CDR3 nucleotides read TGTGCCAGCTCACCCGGGACAGCTTTCTCTGGAAACACCATATATTTT. This codes for CASSPGTAFSGNTIYF.

The CDR3 DNA sequence: TGCAGTGCTAGTATTACTAGCGGGCAAGAGACCCAGTACTTC. Protein: CSASITSGQETQYF. The gene calls are TRBV20-1 and TRBJ2-5, with 9 bases aligning to TRBD2. Germline V gene data show CDR1 as DFQATT and CDR2 as SNEGSKA (reference sequence). The V segment lost 3 bases and the J segment 2 bases; nucleotides outside the gene matches: 4. The CDR3 contains 14 residues.

V usage is TRBV27 and J usage is TRBJ1-2; 7 bases line up with TRBD1. The J segment lost 8 bases and the V segment lost 3 bases, leaving 6 bases of the junction unmatched. Per the germline V gene, CDR1 is MNHEY and CDR2 is SMNVEV (reference sequence). This CDR3 comprises 13 residues. The CDR3 region has the DNA TGTGCCAGCAGTTTCCGACAGGGTAGCGGCTACACCTTC. It yields the protein CASSFRQGSGYTF.

The rearrangement joins TRBV18 to TRBJ2-5, with 10 bases aligning to TRBD2. V lost 3 bases to trimming and J lost 1 base; unmatched junction nucleotides: 5. The CDR3 consists of 16 residues. The germline CDR1 and CDR2 sequences are KGHSH and LQKENI. The CDR3 nucleotides are TGTGCCAGCTCACCTATTACTAGCGGGATCCAAGAGACCCAGTACTTC. This translates into CASSPITSGIQETQYF.

The V gene is TRBV16, the J gene TRBJ2-2; D call uncertain. Trimming shortened V by 4 bases and J by 4 bases, and 10 bases separated the two germline ends. CDR3 size: 14 residues. Germline CDR1 is KGHSY and CDR2 is FQNENV. DNA for the CDR3: TGTGCCAGCAGCCGCTCTGAGAGCACCGGGGAGCTGTTTTTT. It codes for CASSRSESTGELFF.

This clone was seen more than once but under ten times. J is TRBJ2-4 and V is TRBV6-4; 9 bases line up with TRBD2. The CDR3 sequence is 14 residues long. Trimming at V came to 3 bases and at J to 15 bases, leaving 12 bases not matched to a gene. Germline V gene sequence: CDR1 MRHNA, CDR2 SNTAGT. CDR3 coding DNA: TGTGCCAGCAGTGAGGGCGGTAGCGGGAGCTTTTTGTACTTC. It is translated as CASSEGGSGSFLYF.

This clone was seen more than once but under ten times. V is TRBV29-1 and J is TRBJ2-7, with D possibly TRBD2 on 5 matching bases. This CDR3 has 13 residues. Germline loops: CDR1 SQVTM, CDR2 ANQGSEA. The ends were cut back, 3 bases at V and 3 bases at J, with 12 bases in the middle. DNA for the CDR3: TGCAGCGTTGAGAGCGGAGCCGGCTACGAGCAGTACTTC. Translating it yields CSVESGAGYEQYF.

The V gene is TRBV27, the J gene TRBJ1-6, with unresolved D. This CDR3 region has 15 residues. Trimming pared 0 bases from V and 9 bases from J, leaving 12 bases between. Looked up from germline, CDR1 is MNHEY and CDR2 is SMNVEV (reference sequence). CDR3 bases: TGTGCCAGCAGTTTATCGGACGGGAGGAGTTCACCCCTCCACTTT. Its translation: CASSLSDGRSSPLHF.

The V call is TRBV27, the J call TRBJ1-1; D is possibly TRBD1 (5 bases). The CDR3 contains 15 residues. Looked up from germline, CDR1 is MNHEY and CDR2 is SMNVEV (reference sequence). Trimming pared 1 base from V and 4 bases from J, leaving 13 bases between. In nucleotides, the CDR3 is TGTGCCAGCAGTTTATTGTGGGGGATGGGCACTGAAGCTTTCTTT. It codes for CASSLLWGMGTEAFF.

The gene calls are TRBV3-1 (or the pseudogene TRBV3-2) and TRBJ2-1; D is unclear. V was shortened by 0 bases and J by 14 bases, with 8 bases between the two germline ends. Germline V CDR1 and CDR2: LGHDT, YNNKEL (reference sequence). CDR3 size: 11 residues. The CDR3 nucleotides are TGTGCCAGCAGCCAAGAAGATTCTGAGTTCTTC. It is translated as CASSQEDSEFF.

The sample holds one count of this clone. The chain joins TRBV27 to TRBJ2-2; 8 positions agree with TRBD2. The CDR3 has 16 residues. Germline V gene sequence: CDR1 MNHEY, CDR2 SMNVEV (reference sequence). V lost 7 bases to trimming and J lost 2 bases; unmatched junction nucleotides: 9. Written as DNA, the CDR3 is TGTGCCAGCAAGCATTTCGCGGGGGGCAACACCGGGGAGCTGTTTTTT. This translates into CASKHFAGGNTGELFF.

V and J are TRBV25-1 and TRBJ2-3, with TRBD1 matching 7 bases. Germline assignment: CDR1 MGHDK and CDR2 SYGVNS. This CDR3 has 15 amino acids. The trim removed 3 bases at V and 4 bases at J, leaving 7 bases unmatched. This CDR3 is CASSDGGQRADTQYF. The CDR3 DNA follows: TGTGCCAGCAGTGATGGGGGACAGAGGGCAGATACGCAGTATTTT.

V and J are TRBV2 and TRBJ2-1; possibly TRBD2 for D (6 bases). Trimming stripped 2 bases from V and 0 bases from J, with 11 bases between. Germline V gives CDR1 SNHLY, CDR2 FYNNEI. CDR3 size: 16 residues. The CDR3 region is CASSELGGSSYNEQFF. The CDR3 DNA is TGTGCCAGCAGTGAACTCGGAGGGAGCTCCTACAATGAGCAGTTCTTC.

The rearrangement links TRBV5-8 to TRBJ1-4; a possible D gene is TRBD1 (6 bases). This CDR3 region has 15 residues. CDR1 and CDR2 from the germline V gene are SGHTS and YDEGEE. V lost 1 base, J lost 8 bases, and 15 bases lay in between. The CDR3 DNA follows: TGTGCCAGCAGCTTGCGGACAGTTTCCCTCGAAAAACTGTTTTTT. Translated: CASSLRTVSLEKLFF.

This clone was picked up one time. The rearrangement uses TRBV5-1 and TRBJ2-7, with a possible D match to TRBD1 (6 bases). Germline lookup yields CDR1 SGHRS and CDR2 YFSETQ. Trimming took off 0 bases at V and 4 bases at J, with 11 bases between the two ends. This CDR3 has 14 amino acids. CDR3 region: CASSLDGGTYEQYF. For the CDR3, the DNA is TGCGCCAGCAGCTTGGATGGGGGCACTTACGAGCAGTACTTC. Full variable domain (remainder filled in from reference TRBV5-1 and TRBJ2-7): KAGVTQTPRYLIKTRGQQVTLSCSPISGHRSVSWYQQTPGQGLQFLFEYFSETQRNKGNFPGRFSGRQFSNSRSEMNVSTLELGDSALYLCASSLDGGTYEQYFGPGTRLTVT.

This chain uses TRBV29-1 with TRBJ2-1; tentatively, D is TRBD2 (6 bases). Germline V CDR1 and CDR2: SQVTM, ANQGSEA. The V end was cut by 3 bases, the J end by 13 bases, with 16 bases between. The CDR3 contains 12 residues. The CDR3 spells CSVDLRPGEQFF. CDR3 DNA sequence: TGCAGCGTTGACCTCAGACCGGGGGAACAGTTCTTC.